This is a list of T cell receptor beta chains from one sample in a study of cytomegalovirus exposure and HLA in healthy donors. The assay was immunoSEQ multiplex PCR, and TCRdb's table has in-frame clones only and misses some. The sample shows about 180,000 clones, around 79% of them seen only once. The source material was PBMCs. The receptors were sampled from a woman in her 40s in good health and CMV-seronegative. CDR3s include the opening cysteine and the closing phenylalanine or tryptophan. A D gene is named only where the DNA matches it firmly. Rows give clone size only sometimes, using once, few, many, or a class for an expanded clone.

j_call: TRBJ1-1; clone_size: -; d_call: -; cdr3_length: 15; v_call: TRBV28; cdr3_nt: TGTGCCAGCAGTCAATTAGGACAGAAGAACACTGAAGCTTTCTTT; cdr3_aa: CASSQLGQKNTEAFF
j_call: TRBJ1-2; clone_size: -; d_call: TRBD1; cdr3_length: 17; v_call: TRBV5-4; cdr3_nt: TGTGCCAGCAGCTTGTGGGGACAGGGATTCGCTAACTATGGCTACACCTTC; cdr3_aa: CASSLWGQGFANYGYTF
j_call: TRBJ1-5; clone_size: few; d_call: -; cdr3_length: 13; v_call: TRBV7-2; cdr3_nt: TGTGCCAGCAGCGCGCAAACCGCAGGGCCCCAGCATTTT; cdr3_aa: CASSAQTAGPQHF
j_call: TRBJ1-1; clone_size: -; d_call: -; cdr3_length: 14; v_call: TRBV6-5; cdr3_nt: TGTGCCAGCAGACCCAATACAGAGAACACTGAAGCTTTCTTT; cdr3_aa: CASRPNTENTEAFF
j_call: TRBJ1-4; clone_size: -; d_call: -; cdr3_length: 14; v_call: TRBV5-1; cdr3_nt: TGCGCCAGCAGCTTGGCGGGAGACGGGGAAAAACTGTTTTTT; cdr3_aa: CASSLAGDGEKLFF
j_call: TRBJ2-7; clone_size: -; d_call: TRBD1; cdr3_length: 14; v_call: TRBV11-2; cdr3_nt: TGTGCCAGCAGCTTAGGGACAGGGCTGTACGAGCAGTACTTC; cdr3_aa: CASSLGTGLYEQYF
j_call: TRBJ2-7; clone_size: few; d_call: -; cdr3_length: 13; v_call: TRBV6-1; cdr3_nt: TGTGCCAGCAACCCGACAGCGTACTACGAGCAGTACTTC; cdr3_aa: CASNPTAYYEQYF
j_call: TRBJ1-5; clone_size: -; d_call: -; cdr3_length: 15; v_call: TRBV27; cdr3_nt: TGTGCCAGCAGGTCCAGTGAAGGGAGAGGTCAGCCCCAGCATTTT; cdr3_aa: CASRSSEGRGQPQHF
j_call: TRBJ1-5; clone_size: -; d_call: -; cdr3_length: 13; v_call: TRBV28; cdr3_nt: TGTGCCAGCAGTTCCCCGGACTCCCAGCCCCAGCATTTT; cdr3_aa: CASSSPDSQPQHF
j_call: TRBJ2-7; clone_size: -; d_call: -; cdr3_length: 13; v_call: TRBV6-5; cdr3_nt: TGTGCCAGCAGTCCGGACGGGATCTACGAGCAGTACTTC; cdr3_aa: CASSPDGIYEQYF
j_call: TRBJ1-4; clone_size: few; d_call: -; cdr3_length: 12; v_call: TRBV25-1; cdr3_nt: TGTGCCAGCAGTGACAGGGTTGAAAAACTGTTTTTT; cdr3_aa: CASSDRVEKLFF
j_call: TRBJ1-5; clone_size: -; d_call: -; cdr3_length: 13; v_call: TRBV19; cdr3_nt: TGTGCCAGTATCCCGATACAGGGTACGCCCCAGCATTTT; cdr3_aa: CASIPIQGTPQHF
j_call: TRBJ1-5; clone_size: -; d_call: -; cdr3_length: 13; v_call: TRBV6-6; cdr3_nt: TGTGCCAGCAGCCAGACAGTGAACGAGCCCCAGCATTTT; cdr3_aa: CASSQTVNEPQHF
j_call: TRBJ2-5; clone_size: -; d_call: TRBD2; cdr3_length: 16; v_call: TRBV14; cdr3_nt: TGTGCCAGCAGCCCTAGACTAGCGTGGGCCCAAGAGACCCAGTACTTC; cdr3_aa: CASSPRLAWAQETQYF
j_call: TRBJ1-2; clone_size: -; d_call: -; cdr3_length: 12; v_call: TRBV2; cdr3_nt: TGTGCCAGCAGCCGAGAGGGTACGGGCTACACCTTC; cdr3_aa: CASSREGTGYTF
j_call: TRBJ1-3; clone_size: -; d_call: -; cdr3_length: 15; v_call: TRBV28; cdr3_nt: TGTGCCAGCAGTTCGACAGGCGATAGTCGAAACACCATATATTTT; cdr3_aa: CASSSTGDSRNTIYF
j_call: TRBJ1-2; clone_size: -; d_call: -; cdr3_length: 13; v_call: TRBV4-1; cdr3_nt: TGCGCCAGCAGCCAAAACAGCTTCTATGGCTACACCTTC; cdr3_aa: CASSQNSFYGYTF
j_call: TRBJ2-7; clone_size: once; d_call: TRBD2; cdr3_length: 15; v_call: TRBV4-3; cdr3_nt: TGCGCCAGCAGCCAAGATCCTAGCGGGAGCTACGGGCAGTACTTC; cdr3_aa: CASSQDPSGSYGQYF
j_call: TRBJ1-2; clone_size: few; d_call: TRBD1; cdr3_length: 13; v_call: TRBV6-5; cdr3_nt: TGTGCCAGCAGTTCCCACAGGGGTGGTGGCTACACCTTC; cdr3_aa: CASSSHRGGGYTF
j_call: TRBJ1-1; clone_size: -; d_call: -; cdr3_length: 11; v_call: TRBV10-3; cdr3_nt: TGTGCCATCAGTGCAGTTTCTGAAGCTTTCTTT; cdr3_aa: CAISAVSEAFF
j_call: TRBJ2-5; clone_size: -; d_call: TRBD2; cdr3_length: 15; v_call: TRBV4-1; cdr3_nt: TGCGCCAGCAGCCAACTTACTAGCGGTCAAGAGACCCAGTACTTC; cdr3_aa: CASSQLTSGQETQYF
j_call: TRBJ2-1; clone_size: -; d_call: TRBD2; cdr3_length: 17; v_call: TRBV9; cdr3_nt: TGTGCCAGCAGCGGGGCAGGAGGCGGGAGTGGGGTGGGCGAGCAGTTCTTC; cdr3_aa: CASSGAGGGSGVGEQFF
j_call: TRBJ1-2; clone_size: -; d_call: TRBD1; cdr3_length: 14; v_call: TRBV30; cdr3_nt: TGTGCCTGGAGATTGGACAGGGCATCGTGGGGCTACACCTTC; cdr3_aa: CAWRLDRASWGYTF
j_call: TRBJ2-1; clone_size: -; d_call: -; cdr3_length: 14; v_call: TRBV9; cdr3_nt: TGTGCCAGCAGCGTAGGTGGTGGCAGTAATGAGCAGTTCTTC; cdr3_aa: CASSVGGGSNEQFF
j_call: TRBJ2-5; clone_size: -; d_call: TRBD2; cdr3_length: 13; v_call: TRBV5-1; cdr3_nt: TGCGCCAGCAGCCCCATGGGGGGGGAGACCCAGTACTTC; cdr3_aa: CASSPMGGETQYF
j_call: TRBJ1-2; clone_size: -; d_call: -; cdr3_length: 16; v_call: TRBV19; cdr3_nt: TGTGCCAGTAGTATGGTCGGGAGCGGGGGCAACTATGGCTACACCTTC; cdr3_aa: CASSMVGSGGNYGYTF